These T cell receptor beta chains were read from a single sample in a study of OX40 agonist ivuxolimab in advanced cancers. Generated by immunoSEQ multiplex PCR, the TCRdb table keeps only in-frame clones and is missing some. The sample lists tens of thousands of clones; around 74% were seen once. This specimen was CD4+ or CD8+ T cells sorted from blood, taken in a trial of the OX40 agonist ivuxolimab. The origin of the receptors is an adult with an advanced solid tumor such as melanoma, head and neck, liver or kidney cancer. CDR3s include the opening cysteine and the closing phenylalanine or tryptophan. Fields, in order: D gene, V gene, J gene, clone size, CDR3 protein, CDR3 DNA. The D gene is left open where the match is weak. For some rows the clone size is stated as once, few or many, or as a class when expanded; others skip it.

>NA|TRBV11-3|TRBJ2-1|NA
CASSSIANEQFF
TGTGCCAGCAGCTCCATCGCTAATGAGCAGTTCTTC
>TRBD1|TRBV4-3|TRBJ2-2|NA
CASGDRGRVTGELFF
TGCGCCAGCGGGGACAGGGGGCGCGTCACCGGGGAGCTGTTTTTT
>NA|TRBV5-4|TRBJ1-1|NA
CASSLFHLRDTEAFF
TGTGCCAGCAGCTTGTTCCATCTACGAGACACTGAAGCTTTCTTT
>NA|TRBV10-3|TRBJ2-1|NA
CAISVTGELGEQFF
TGTGCCATCAGTGTCACGGGAGAACTTGGTGAGCAGTTCTTC
>NA|TRBV27|TRBJ2-3|once
CASLPQNTDTQYF
TGTGCCAGCTTACCCCAAAACACAGATACGCAGTATTTT
>NA|TRBV28|TRBJ1-5|NA
CASCNQQPQHF
TGTGCCAGCTGTAATCAGCAGCCCCAGCATTTT
>NA|TRBV5-8|TRBJ2-5|NA
CASSWTASVWTQYF
TGTGCCAGCAGCTGGACAGCGTCCGTCTGGACCCAGTACTTC
>TRBD2|TRBV27|TRBJ2-7|NA
CASSLSSGRALPYEQYF
TGTGCCAGCAGTTTGTCTAGCGGGAGGGCTCTACCCTACGAGCAGTACTTC
>NA|TRBV7-2|TRBJ1-1|NA
CASSFSGMNTEAFF
TGTGCCAGCAGCTTTAGTGGAATGAACACTGAAGCTTTCTTT
>NA|TRBV5-5|TRBJ2-1|NA
CASSFTSSYNEQFF
TGTGCCAGCAGCTTTACTAGCTCCTACAATGAGCAGTTCTTC
>NA|TRBV2|TRBJ2-1|NA
CASRLGSYNEQFF
TGTGCCAGCAGACTAGGCTCCTACAATGAGCAGTTCTTC
>NA|TRBV7-6|TRBJ2-2|NA
CASSFSDTGELFF
TGTGCCAGCAGCTTTAGTGACACCGGGGAGCTGTTTTTT
>TRBD1|TRBV5-8|TRBJ1-2|NA
CASSFPDRVYYGYTF
TGTGCCAGCAGCTTTCCGGACAGGGTGTACTATGGCTACACCTTC
>TRBD2|TRBV10-3|TRBJ2-1|NA
CAISEVSGRYNEQFF
TGTGCCATCAGTGAGGTTAGCGGGAGATACAATGAGCAGTTCTTC
>TRBD1|TRBV15|TRBJ2-1|NA
CATSPGQVLSNEQFF
TGTGCCACCAGTCCGGGACAGGTCCTCTCCAATGAGCAGTTCTTC
>TRBD2|TRBV7-8|TRBJ2-1|NA
CASTSMPGLVNNEQFF
TGTGCCAGCACCTCAATGCCGGGACTAGTAAACAATGAGCAGTTCTTC
>TRBD2|TRBV10-3|TRBJ2-3|NA
CAISESGSAGGPPDTQYF
TGTGCCATCAGTGAGAGCGGGAGCGCGGGAGGGCCCCCAGATACGCAGTATTTT
>NA|TRBV11-2|TRBJ1-2|NA
CASSLAGANGYTF
TGTGCCAGCAGCTTAGCGGGGGCGAATGGCTACACCTTC
>TRBD1|TRBV28|TRBJ2-7|NA
CASSMGTDYEQYF
TGTGCCAGCAGTATGGGGACAGACTACGAGCAGTACTTC
>TRBD2|TRBV4-3|TRBJ2-1|NA
CASSQVHLSSGGLNEQFF
TGCGCCAGCAGCCAAGTCCACCTCTCATCGGGGGGGCTCAATGAGCAGTTCTTC
>TRBD1|TRBV19|TRBJ2-6|NA
CASSIHRQGRTTGANVLTF
TGTGCCAGTAGTATACATCGACAGGGTCGAACAACTGGGGCCAACGTCCTGACTTTC
>NA|TRBV5-1|TRBJ2-6|NA
CASSLAGTLGSGANVLTF
TGCGCCAGCAGCTTGGCCGGGACTCTGGGTTCCGGGGCCAACGTCCTGACTTTC
>TRBD1|TRBV9|TRBJ2-7|NA
CASSIGQGTSEQYF
TGTGCCAGCAGCATCGGACAGGGGACATCCGAGCAGTACTTC
>NA|TRBV2|TRBJ1-5|few
CASLTGDSNQPQHF
TGTGCCAGTTTGACGGGCGATAGCAATCAGCCCCAGCATTTT